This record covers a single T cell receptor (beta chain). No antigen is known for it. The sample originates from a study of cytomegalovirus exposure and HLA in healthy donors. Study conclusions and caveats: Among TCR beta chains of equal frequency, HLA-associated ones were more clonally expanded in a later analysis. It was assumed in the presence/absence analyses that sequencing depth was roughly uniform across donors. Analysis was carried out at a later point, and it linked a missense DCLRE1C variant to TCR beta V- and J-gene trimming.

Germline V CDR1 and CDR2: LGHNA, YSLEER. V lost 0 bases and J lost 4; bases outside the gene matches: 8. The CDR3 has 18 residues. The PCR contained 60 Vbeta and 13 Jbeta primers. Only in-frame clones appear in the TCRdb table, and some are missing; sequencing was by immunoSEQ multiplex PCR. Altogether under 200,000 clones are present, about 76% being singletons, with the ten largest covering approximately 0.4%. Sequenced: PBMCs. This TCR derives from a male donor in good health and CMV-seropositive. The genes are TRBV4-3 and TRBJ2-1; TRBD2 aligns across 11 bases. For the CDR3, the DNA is TGCGCCAGCAGCCAAGACGTTAGCGGGGGGGCAATATACAATGAGCAGTTCTTC. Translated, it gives CASSQDVSGGAIYNEQFF.